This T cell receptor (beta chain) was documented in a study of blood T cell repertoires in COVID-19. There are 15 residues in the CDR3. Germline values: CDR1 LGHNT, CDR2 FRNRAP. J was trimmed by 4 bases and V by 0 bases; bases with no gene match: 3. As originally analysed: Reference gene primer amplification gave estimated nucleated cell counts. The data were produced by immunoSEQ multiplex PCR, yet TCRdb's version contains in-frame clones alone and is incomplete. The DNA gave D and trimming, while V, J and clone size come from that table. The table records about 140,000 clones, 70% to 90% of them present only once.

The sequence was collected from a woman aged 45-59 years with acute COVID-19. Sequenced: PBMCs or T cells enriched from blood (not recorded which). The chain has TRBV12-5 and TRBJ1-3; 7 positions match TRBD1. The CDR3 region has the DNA TGTGCTAGTGGTTTGGTAACGGGACAGGGAAACACCATATATTTT. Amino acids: CASGLVTGQGNTIYF. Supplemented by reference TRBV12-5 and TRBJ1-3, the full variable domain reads DARVTQTPRHKVTEMGQEVTMRCQPILGHNTVFWYRQTMMQGLELLAYFRNRAPLDDSGMPKDRFSAEMPDATLATLKIQPSEPRDSAVYFCASGLVTGQGNTIYFGEGSWLTVV.